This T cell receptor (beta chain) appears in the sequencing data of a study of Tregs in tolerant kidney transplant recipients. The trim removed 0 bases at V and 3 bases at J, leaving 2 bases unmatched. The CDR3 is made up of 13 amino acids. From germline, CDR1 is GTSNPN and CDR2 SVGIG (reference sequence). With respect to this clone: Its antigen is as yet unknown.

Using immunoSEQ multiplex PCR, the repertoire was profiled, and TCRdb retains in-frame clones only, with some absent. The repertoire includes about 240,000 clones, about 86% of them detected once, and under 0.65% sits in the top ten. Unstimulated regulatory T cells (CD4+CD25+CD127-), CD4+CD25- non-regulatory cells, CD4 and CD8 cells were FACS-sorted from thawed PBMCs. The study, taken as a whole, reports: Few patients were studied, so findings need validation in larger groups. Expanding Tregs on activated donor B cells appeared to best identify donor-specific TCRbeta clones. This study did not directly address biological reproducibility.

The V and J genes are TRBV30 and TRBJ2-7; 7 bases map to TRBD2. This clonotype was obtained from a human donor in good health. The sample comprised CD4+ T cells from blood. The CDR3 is CAWSVASGYEQYF. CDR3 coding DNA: TGTGCCTGGAGTGTAGCTAGCGGCTACGAGCAGTACTTC.